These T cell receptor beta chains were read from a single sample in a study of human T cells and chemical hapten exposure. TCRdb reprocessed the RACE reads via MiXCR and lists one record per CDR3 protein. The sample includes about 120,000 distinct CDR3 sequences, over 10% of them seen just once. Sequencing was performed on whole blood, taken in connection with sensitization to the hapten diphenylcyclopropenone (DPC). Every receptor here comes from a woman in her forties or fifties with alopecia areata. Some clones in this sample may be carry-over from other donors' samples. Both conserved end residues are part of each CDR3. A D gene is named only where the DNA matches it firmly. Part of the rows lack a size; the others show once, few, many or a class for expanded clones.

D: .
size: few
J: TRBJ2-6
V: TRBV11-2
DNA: TGTGCCAGCAGCCTCGGCCTATCTGGGGCCAACGTCCTGACTTTC
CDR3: CASSLGLSGANVLTF

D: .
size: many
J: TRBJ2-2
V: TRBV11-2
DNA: TGTGCCAGCAGCTTGAGGCTAGTCAACACCGGGGAGCTGTTTTTT
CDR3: CASSLRLVNTGELFF

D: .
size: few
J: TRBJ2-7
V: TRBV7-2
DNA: TGTGCCAGCAGCTCGGACTACCGCTCCTACGAGCAGTACTTC
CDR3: CASSSDYRSYEQYF

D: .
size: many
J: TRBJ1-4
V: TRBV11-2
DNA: TGTGCCAGCAGCTTAGTAGGGCGGACTGATGAAAAACTGTTTTTT
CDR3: CASSLVGRTDEKLFF

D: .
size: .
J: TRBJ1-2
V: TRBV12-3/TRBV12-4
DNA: TGTGCCAGCAGTCAGGCACCTTCTGGCTATGGCTACACCTTC
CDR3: CASSQAPSGYGYTF

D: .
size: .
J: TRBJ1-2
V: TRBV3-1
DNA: TGTGCCAGCAGCCCCAGAAGGGGCACGCTGCTCTATGGCTACACCTTC
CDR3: CASSPRRGTLLYGYTF

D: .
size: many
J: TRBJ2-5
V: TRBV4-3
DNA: TGCGCCAGCAGCTCACGGGGAGGCGCCGAGACCCAGTACTTC
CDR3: CASSSRGGAETQYF

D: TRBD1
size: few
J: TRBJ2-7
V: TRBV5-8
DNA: TGTGCCAGCAGCTTGTCTCCAGGGACAGTAGGCGAGCAGTACTTC
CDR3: CASSLSPGTVGEQYF

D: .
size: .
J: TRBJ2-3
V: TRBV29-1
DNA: TGCAGCGTTTCTCAACAGGGCAGTCGGACGCAGTATTTT
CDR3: CSVSQQGSRTQYF

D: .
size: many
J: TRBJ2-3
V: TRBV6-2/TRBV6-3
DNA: TGTGCCAGCAGCCATCTAGCAACGCAGTATTTT
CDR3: CASSHLATQYF

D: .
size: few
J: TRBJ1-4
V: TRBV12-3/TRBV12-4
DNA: TGTGCCAGCAGTTTTCTCGGGAAACTGTTTTTT
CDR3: CASSFLGKLFF

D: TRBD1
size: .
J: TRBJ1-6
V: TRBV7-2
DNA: TGTGCCAGCAGCCCGGGACAGGGAGTTTCACCCCTCCACTTT
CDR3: CASSPGQGVSPLHF

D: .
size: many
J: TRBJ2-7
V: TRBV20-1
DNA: TGCAGTGCCACAATGTTACTAGAGCAGTACTTC
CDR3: CSATMLLEQYF

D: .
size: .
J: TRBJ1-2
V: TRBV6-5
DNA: TGTGCCACCAGACGGGGATTCACAGCTAACTATGGCTACACCTTC
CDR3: CATRRGFTANYGYTF

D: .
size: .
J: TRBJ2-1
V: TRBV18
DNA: TGTGCCAGCTCCCCCCTCTCCTACAATGAGCAGTTCTTC
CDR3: CASSPLSYNEQFF

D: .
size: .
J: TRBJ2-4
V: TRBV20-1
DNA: TGCAGTGCTGACGGGCCGGCCAAAAACATTCAGTACTTC
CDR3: CSADGPAKNIQYF

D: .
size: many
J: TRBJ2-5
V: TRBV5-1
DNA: TGCGCCAGCAGCTTTCAGGGGCGATTCCAAGAGACCCAGTACTTC
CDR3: CASSFQGRFQETQYF

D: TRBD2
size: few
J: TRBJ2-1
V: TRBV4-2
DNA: TGTGCCAGCAGCCAAGGGGCGGGACTACTCTACAATGAGCAGTTCTTC
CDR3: CASSQGAGLLYNEQFF

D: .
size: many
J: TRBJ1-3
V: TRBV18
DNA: TGTGCCAGCTCACCCCAGCGGGGGAACTCTGGAAACACCATATATTTT
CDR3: CASSPQRGNSGNTIYF

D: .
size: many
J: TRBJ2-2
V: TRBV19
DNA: TGTGCCAGTATGCCAGGGATTAACACCGGGGAGCTGTTTTTT
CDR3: CASMPGINTGELFF

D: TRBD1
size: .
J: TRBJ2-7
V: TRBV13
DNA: TGTGCCAGCAGCTTCTCCGGGACAGGCTACTACGAGCAGTACTTC
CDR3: CASSFSGTGYYEQYF

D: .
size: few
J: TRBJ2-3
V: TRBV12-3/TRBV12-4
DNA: TGTGCCAGCAGTTTAAACAGGGCTTCAGATACGCAGTATTTT
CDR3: CASSLNRASDTQYF

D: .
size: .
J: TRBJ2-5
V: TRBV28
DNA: TGTGCCAGCAGTCTGGCGGGGAAGCAAGAGACCCAGTACTTC
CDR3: CASSLAGKQETQYF

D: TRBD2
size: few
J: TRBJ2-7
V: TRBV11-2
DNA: TGTGCCAGCAGCTTCTTCGCGGGGGAGTCCTACGAGCAGTACTTC
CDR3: CASSFFAGESYEQYF

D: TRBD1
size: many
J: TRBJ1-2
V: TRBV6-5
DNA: TGTGCCAGCAGTTACTCGCTGGTCGCAGGGGGATCAAACTATGGCTACACCTTC
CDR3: CASSYSLVAGGSNYGYTF

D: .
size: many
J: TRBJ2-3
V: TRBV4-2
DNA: TGTGCCAGCGGGAGTACAGATACGCAGTATTTT
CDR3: CASGSTDTQYF

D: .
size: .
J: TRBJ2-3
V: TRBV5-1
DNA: TGCGCCAGCAGCTTCTGGACAGCCAGCACAGATACGCAGTATTTT
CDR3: CASSFWTASTDTQYF

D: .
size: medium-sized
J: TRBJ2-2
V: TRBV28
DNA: TGTGCCAGCAGTTTACAGGGCTGGGGGCGCGGCACCGGGGAGCTGTTTTTT
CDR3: CASSLQGWGRGTGELFF

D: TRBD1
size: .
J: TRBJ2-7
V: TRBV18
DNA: TGTGCCAGCTCTTTCAGGGGGCGTGTGGAGCAGTACTTC
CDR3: CASSFRGRVEQYF

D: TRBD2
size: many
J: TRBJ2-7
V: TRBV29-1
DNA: TGCAGCGTTAGACTAGCGGGGGCCTACGAGCAGTACTTC
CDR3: CSVRLAGAYEQYF

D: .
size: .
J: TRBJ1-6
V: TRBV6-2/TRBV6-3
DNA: TGTGCCAGCAGCACCACTGCGTGGGGGAGCTCCTATAATTCACCCCTCCACTTT
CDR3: CASSTTAWGSSYNSPLHF

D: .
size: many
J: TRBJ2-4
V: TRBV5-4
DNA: TGTGCCAGCAGCTTAGTGTTGGAAAACATTCAGTACTTC
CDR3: CASSLVLENIQYF

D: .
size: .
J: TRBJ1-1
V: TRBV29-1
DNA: TGCAGCGTTGCCGTGAACACTGAAGCTTTCTTT
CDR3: CSVAVNTEAFF

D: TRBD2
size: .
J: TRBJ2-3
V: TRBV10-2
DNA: TGCGCCAGCAGTAGCGGGGGGAAACCAGATACGCAGTATTTT
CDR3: CASSSGGKPDTQYF

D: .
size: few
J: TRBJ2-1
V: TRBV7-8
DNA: TGTGCCAGCAGTATCCCCGCGGGTAGCTCCTACAATGAGCAGTTCTTC
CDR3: CASSIPAGSSYNEQFF